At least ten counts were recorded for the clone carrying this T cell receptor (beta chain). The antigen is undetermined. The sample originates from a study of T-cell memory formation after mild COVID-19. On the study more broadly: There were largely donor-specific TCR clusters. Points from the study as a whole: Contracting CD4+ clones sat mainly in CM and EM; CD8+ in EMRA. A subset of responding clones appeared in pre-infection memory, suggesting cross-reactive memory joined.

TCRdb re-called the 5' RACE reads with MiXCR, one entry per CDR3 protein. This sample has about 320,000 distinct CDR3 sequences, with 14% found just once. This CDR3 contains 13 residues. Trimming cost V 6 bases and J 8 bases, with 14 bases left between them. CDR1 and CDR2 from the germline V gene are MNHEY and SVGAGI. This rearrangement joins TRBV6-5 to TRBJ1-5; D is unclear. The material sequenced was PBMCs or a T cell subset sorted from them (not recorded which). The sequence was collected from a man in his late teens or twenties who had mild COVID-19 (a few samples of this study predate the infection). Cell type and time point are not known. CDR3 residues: CASSLTFTEPQHF. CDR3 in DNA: TGTGCCAGCAGCCTTACGTTCACAGAGCCCCAGCATTTT.